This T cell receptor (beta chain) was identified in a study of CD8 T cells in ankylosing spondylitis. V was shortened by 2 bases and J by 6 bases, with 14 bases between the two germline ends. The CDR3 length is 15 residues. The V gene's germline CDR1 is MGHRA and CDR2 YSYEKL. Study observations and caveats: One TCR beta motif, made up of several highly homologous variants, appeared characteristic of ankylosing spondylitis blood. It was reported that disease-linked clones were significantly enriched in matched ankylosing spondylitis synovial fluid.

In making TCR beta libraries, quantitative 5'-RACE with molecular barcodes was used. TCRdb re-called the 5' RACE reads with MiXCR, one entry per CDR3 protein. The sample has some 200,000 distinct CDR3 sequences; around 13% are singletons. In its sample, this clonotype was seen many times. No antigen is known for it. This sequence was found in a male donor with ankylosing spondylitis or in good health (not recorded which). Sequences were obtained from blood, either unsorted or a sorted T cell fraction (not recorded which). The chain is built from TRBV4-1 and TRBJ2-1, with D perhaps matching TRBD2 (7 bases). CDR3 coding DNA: TGCGCCAGCAGCCAAAGTGGGGGGGCCCTCAATGAGCAGTTCTTC. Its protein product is CASSQSGGALNEQFF.